This T cell receptor (beta chain) was observed in a study of molecular identifiers for immune sequencing clone quantification. General study findings and limits: Effector cells kept over 97% of their molecules in clones above 20 RNA copies, while naive cells kept under 1% there. Identical TCR molecules that share a barcode could lead to an underestimation of highly expanded clone sizes.

The CDR3 length is 15 residues. V lost 1 base to trimming and J lost 2 bases, with 12 bases between them. Germline CDR1 LGHDT, CDR2 YNNKEL (reference sequence). TCRdb re-derived calls from the PCR reads in MiXCR, one entry per CDR3 protein. The sample carries hundreds of thousands of distinct CDR3 sequences, roughly 25% recorded once. This clonotype has a count of ten or more. Antigen: not known. This receptor was identified in a human donor in good health. Some libraries in this study had Jurkat cell RNA spiked in. The sample consisted of naive CD8+ T cells from blood, with Jurkat cell RNA spiked in. Subset of the sample: FACS-sorted CD8+CD4-CCR7+CD45RA+ naive T cells. The chain combines TRBV3-1 with TRBJ2-7; D possibly matches TRBD1 or TRBD2 (5 bases each). CDR3 region: CASSQVRDGAYEQYF. The DNA for the CDR3 is TGTGCCAGCAGCCAAGTCCGGGACGGAGCCTACGAGCAGTACTTC.